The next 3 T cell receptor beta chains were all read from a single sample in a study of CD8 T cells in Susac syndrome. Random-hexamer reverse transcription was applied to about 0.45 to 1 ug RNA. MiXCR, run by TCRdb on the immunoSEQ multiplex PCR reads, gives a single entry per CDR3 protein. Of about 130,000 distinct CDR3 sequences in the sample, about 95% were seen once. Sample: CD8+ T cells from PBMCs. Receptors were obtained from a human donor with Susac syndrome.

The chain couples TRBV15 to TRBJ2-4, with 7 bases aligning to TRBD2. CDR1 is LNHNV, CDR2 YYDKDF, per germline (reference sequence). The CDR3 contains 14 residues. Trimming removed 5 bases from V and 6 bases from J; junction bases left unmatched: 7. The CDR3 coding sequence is TGTGCCACCAGCGAAACCGGGGAGGGAAACATTCAGTACTTC. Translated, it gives CATSETGEGNIQYF.

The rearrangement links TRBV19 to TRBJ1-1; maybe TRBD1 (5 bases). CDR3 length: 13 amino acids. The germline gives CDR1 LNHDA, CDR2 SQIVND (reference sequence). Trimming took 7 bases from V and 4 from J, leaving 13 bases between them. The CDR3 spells CASITAGGTEAFF. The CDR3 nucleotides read TGTGCCAGTATCACCGCGGGGGGCACTGAAGCTTTCTTT.

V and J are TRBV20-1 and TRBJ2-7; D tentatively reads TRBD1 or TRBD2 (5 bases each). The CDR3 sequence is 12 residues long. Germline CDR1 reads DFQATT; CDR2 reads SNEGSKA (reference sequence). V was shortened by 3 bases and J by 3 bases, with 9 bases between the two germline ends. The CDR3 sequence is CSASQGDYEQYF. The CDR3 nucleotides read TGCAGTGCTAGTCAGGGAGACTACGAGCAGTACTTC.